This T cell receptor (beta chain) was captured by sequencing in a study of vaccination and CD4 T cells after COVID-19. Oncomine TCR Beta short-read sequencing was applied to DNA from cultured CD4+ T cells. One entry per CDR3 protein, called by TCRdb with MiXCR from the PCR reads. The sample comprises 7,900 or so distinct CDR3 sequences, around 70% of which are singletons, and around two fifths rests with the top ten. CDR1 and CDR2 from the germline V gene are DFQATT and SNEGSKA (reference sequence). The V end lost 0 bases, the J end lost 0 bases, and 11 bases lay between the germline ends. The CDR3 spans 15 residues. Comments on this clonotype: What it recognizes is unknown.

Documented treatment: roughly nine-day PBMC culture with coronavirus spike peptide pools or control peptides (ViraFEST assay). Material: CD4+ T cells from blood, cultured in vitro. The chain combines TRBV20-1 with TRBJ1-2; D is unclear. The sequence was collected from a human donor who had recovered from COVID-19. CDR3 residues: CSAREPLGSNYGYTF. CDR3 coding DNA: TGCAGTGCTAGAGAGCCTCTTGGATCTAACTATGGCTACACCTTC.